The present T cell receptor beta chain was sequenced within a study of Ad26.COV2.S vaccination and SARS-CoV-2 variants. CDR1 SGHNT and CDR2 YENEEA come from the germline V gene. V lost 0 bases and J lost 5, with 0 bases in between. The CDR3 sequence is 11 residues long. This clone was detected once. TCRdb's table, derived via immunoSEQ multiplex PCR, lists solely in-frame clones and lacks some. The repertoire consists of fewer than 800,000 clones, with around 92% occurring once and the leading ten covering about 1.5%. Treatment here: over 15 received Ad26.COV2.S at low or high dose, single or two shots; several received placebo; per-sample allocation not given. Sampling happened 63 days after the first vaccine or placebo injection.

The sequence was collected from a person aged 18-60 years who received the Ad26.COV2.S COVID-19 vaccine or a placebo. The chain is built from TRBV11-3 and TRBJ2-3, with unresolved D. Here the sequenced sample was peripheral blood, taken in a trial of Ad26.COV2.S vaccine versus placebo. This CDR3 is CASSLEDTQYF. CDR3 DNA: TGTGCCAGCAGCTTAGAAGATACGCAGTATTTT.